Listed below are T cell receptor beta chains from one sample, sequenced in a study of blood T cell repertoires in COVID-19. The repertoire was sequenced with immunoSEQ multiplex PCR; TCRdb's copy has only in-frame clones and lacks some. This sample has around 33,000 clones, with roughly 73% found just once. Sequenced sample: peripheral blood. These receptors were taken from an older man with active or convalescent COVID-19. Both conserved end residues are part of each CDR3. The D gene is left open where the match is weak. Part of the rows lack a size; the others show once, few, many or a class for expanded clones.

d_gene | j_gene | v_gene | abundance | CDR3aa | CDR3nt
. | TRBJ1-4 | TRBV10-3 | . | CAISESGGKDEKLFF | TGTGCCATCAGTGAGTCTGGAGGGAAGGATGAAAAACTGTTTTTT
. | TRBJ1-4 | TRBV6-1 | . | CASSEAHREKLFF | TGTGCCAGCAGTGAAGCGCATAGAGAAAAACTGTTTTTT
. | TRBJ1-1 | TRBV10-3 | . | CAISEGPGNTEAFF | TGTGCCATCAGTGAAGGCCCGGGGAACACTGAAGCTTTCTTT
TRBD1 | TRBJ1-2 | TRBV6-5 | . | CASSLDRSYGYTF | TGTGCCAGCAGCCTGGACAGGAGTTATGGCTACACCTTC
. | TRBJ1-2 | TRBV12-3/TRBV12-4 | . | CASSRLGGGYTF | TGTGCCAGCAGTCGTCTCGGGGGTGGCTACACCTTC
. | TRBJ2-3 | TRBV9 | . | CASSVSLGGADTQYF | TGTGCCAGCAGCGTTAGCCTGGGCGGGGCAGATACGCAGTATTTT
TRBD1 | TRBJ2-7 | TRBV11-2 | . | CASSLVQGRREQYF | TGTGCCAGCAGCTTAGTACAGGGGCGGCGTGAGCAGTACTTC
. | TRBJ1-1 | TRBV19 | . | CASTAGPNTEAFF | TGTGCCAGTACTGCAGGGCCGAACACTGAAGCTTTCTTT
TRBD1 | TRBJ2-4 | TRBV28 | . | CASNPGQGENIQYF | TGTGCCAGCAACCCGGGACAGGGCGAAAACATTCAGTACTTC
TRBD1 | TRBJ2-2 | TRBV7-2 | few | CARGQGANTGELFF | TGTGCCAGAGGACAGGGCGCGAACACCGGGGAGCTGTTTTTT
TRBD2 | TRBJ2-2 | TRBV19 | . | CASSIDSGRSNTGELFF | TGTGCCAGTAGTATTGATAGCGGGAGGTCAAACACCGGGGAGCTGTTTTTT
TRBD2 | TRBJ2-2 | TRBV5-1 | once | CASSRQPGLAGKDTGELFF | TGCGCCAGCAGCCGACAGCCGGGACTAGCGGGAAAAGACACCGGGGAGCTGTTTTTT
TRBD1 | TRBJ1-6 | TRBV28 | . | CASKRQGSPPLHF | TGTGCCAGCAAACGACAGGGTTCGCCACCCCTCCACTTT
TRBD2 | TRBJ2-1 | TRBV7-3 | . | CASSLLAAPGVHEQFF | TGTGCCAGCAGCTTACTAGCGGCCCCAGGAGTCCATGAGCAGTTCTTC
. | TRBJ2-3 | TRBV24-1 | . | CATSDSGRVPDTQYF | TGTGCCACCAGTGACAGCGGACGGGTCCCAGATACGCAGTATTTT
TRBD2 | TRBJ2-6 | TRBV4-3 | . | CASSAVAGGNSGANVLTF | TGCGCCAGCAGCGCCGTAGCGGGAGGGAACTCTGGGGCCAACGTCCTGACTTTC
. | TRBJ2-3 | TRBV21-1 | once | CASSKGWDRGLVDTQYF | TGTGCCAGCAGCAAAGGCTGGGACAGGGGGCTGGTGGATACGCAGTATTTT
TRBD1 | TRBJ2-2 | TRBV5-1 | . | CASSEQGVSNTGELFF | TGCGCCAGCAGCGAGCAGGGGGTCTCGAACACCGGGGAGCTGTTTTTT
TRBD1 | TRBJ2-3 | TRBV28 | few | CASKTGDYTQYF | TGTGCCAGCAAAACAGGGGATTATACGCAGTATTTT
TRBD1 | TRBJ2-3 | TRBV7-2 | . | CASSLALGTGAFRVTDTQYF | TGTGCCAGCAGCTTAGCCCTCGGGACAGGGGCATTTCGGGTCACAGATACGCAGTATTTT
. | TRBJ2-5 | TRBV19 | . | CASPGPGKTQYF | TGTGCCAGTCCCGGGCCAGGGAAGACCCAGTACTTC
. | TRBJ1-2 | TRBV19 | once | CASSIDSTATYGYTF | TGTGCCAGTAGTATAGACTCGACAGCTACTTATGGCTACACCTTC